This TCR beta chain was sequenced in a study of identical twins. Trimming removed 3 bases from V and 5 bases from J; junction bases left unmatched: 3. The CDR3 has 13 residues. Per germline, CDR1 SGDLS and CDR2 YYNGEE. This clonotype was counted many times. TCRdb passed the 5' RACE reads through MiXCR, listing each CDR3 protein once. The table lists more than 250,000 distinct CDR3 sequences, 6.5% to 9.5% of them singletons. Separately, the same data were catalogued under a study of yellow fever vaccine responses in identical twins.

The genes are TRBV9 and TRBJ2-7, with 9 bases aligning to TRBD1. Sequencing used memory (CD45RO+) T cells sorted from blood. The receptor comes from a young woman in good health. This chain's CDR3 is CASSAWTGDEQYV. CDR3 DNA: TGTGCCAGCAGCGCCTGGACAGGGGACGAGCAGTACGTC.